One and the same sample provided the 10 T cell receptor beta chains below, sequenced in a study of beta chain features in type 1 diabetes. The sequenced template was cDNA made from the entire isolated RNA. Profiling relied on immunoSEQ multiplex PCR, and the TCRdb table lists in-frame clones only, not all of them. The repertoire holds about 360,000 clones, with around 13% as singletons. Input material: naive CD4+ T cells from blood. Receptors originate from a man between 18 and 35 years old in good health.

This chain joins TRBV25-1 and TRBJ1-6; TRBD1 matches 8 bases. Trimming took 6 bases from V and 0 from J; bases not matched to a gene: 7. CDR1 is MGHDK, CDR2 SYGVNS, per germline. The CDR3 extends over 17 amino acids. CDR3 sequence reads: CASRPRTGSSYNSPLHF. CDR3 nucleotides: TGTGCCAGCAGACCCAGGACAGGGAGCTCCTATAATTCACCCCTCCACTTT.

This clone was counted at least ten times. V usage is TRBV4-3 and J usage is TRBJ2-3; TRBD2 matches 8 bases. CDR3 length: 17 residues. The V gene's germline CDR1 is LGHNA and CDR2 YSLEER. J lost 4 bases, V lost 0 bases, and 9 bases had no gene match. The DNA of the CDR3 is TGCGCCAGCAGCCAAGAGTCAGCGGGAGCGAAGGCAGATACGCAGTATTTT. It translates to CASSQESAGAKADTQYF.

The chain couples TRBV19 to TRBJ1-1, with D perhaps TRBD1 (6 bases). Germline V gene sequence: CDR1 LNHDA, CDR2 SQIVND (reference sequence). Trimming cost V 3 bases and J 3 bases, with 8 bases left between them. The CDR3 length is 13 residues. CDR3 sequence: CASSIYRDTEAFF. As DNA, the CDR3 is TGTGCCAGTAGTATCTACAGGGACACTGAAGCTTTCTTT.

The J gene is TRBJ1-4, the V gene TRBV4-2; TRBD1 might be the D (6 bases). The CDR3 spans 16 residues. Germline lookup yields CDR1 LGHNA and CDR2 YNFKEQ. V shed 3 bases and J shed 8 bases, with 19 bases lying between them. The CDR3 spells CASSQRTGTPGEKLFF. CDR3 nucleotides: TGTGCCAGCAGCCAGAGAACCGGGACACCGGGGGAAAAACTGTTTTTT.

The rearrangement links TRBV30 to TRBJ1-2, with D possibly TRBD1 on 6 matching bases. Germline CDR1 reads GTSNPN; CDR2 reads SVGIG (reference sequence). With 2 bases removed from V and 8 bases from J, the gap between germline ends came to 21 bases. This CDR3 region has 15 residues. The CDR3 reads CAWSRGGGRGEGYTF. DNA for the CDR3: TGTGCCTGGAGTCGTGGAGGGGGGCGGGGGGAAGGCTACACCTTC.

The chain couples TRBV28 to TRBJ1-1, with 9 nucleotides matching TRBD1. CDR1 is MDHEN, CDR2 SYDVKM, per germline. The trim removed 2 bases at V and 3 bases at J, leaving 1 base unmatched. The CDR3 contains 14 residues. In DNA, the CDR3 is TGTGCCAGCAGTTTAGGGGACAGGGACACTGAAGCTTTCTTT. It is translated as CASSLGDRDTEAFF.

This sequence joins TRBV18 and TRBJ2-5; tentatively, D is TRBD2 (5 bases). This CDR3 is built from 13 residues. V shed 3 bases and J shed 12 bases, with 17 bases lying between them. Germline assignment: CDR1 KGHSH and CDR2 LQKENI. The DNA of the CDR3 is TGTGCCAGCTCACCGGGTGGGAGCCCGATCAAGTACTTC. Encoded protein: CASSPGGSPIKYF. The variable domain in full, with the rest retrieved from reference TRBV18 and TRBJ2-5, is NAGVMQNPRHLVRRRGQEARLRCSPMKGHSHVYWYRQLPEEGLKFMVYLQKENIIDESGMPKERFSAEFPKEGPSILRIQQVVRGDSAAYFCASSPGGSPIKYFGPGTRLLVL.

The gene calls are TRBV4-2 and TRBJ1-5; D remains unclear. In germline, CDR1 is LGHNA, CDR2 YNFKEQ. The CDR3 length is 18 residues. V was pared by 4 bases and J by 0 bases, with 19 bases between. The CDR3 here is CASSPTAAGGFSNQPQHF. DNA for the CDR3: TGTGCCAGCAGCCCTACGGCTGCGGGAGGGTTTAGCAATCAGCCCCAGCATTTT.

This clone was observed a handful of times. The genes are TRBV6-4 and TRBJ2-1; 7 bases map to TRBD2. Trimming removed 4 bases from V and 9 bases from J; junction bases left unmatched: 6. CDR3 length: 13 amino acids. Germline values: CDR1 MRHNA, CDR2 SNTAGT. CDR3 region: CASSVGEGREQFF. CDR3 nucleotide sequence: TGTGCCAGCAGTGTTGGGGAGGGGCGTGAGCAGTTCTTC.

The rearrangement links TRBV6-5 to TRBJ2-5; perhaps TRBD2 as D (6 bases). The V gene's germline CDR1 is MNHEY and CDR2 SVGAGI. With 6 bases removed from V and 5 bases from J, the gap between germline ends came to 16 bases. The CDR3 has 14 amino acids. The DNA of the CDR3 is TGTGCCAGCAGAGACCAGACTAGTTGGGAGACCCAGTACTTC. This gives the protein CASRDQTSWETQYF.